A single sample is the source of the 5 T cell receptor beta chains below, sequenced in a study of T cells after yellow fever vaccination. TCRdb independently ran MiXCR on the 5' RACE reads; one entry per CDR3 protein. The sample has under 300,000 distinct CDR3 sequences; over 10% are singletons. The sequencing here drew on CD4+ T cells sorted from PBMCs, taken 45 days after the yellow fever booster vaccination. All receptors derive from a man between 25 and 39 years old who received the YFV17D yellow fever vaccine.

The V and J genes are TRBV6-2 or TRBV6-3 and TRBJ1-1, with unresolved D. CDR1 MNHEY and CDR2 SVGEGT come from the germline V gene. With 1 base removed from V and 0 bases from J, the gap between germline ends came to 15 bases. This CDR3 spans 17 amino acids. The CDR3: CASSYFIRGGMNTEAFF. In nucleotides, the CDR3 is TGTGCCAGCAGTTACTTCATTCGAGGCGGGATGAACACTGAAGCTTTCTTT.

The chain joins TRBV12-3 or TRBV12-4 to TRBJ2-1; the D is unclear. The length of the CDR3 is 12 residues. V was trimmed by 3 bases and J by 9 bases, leaving 9 bases between them. CDR3 DNA: TGTGCCAGCAGTTTCTCATGGGGTGAGCAGTTCTTC. Its translation is CASSFSWGEQFF.

This sequence joins TRBV20-1 and TRBJ2-5; tentatively, D is TRBD2 (6 bases). This CDR3 has 13 residues. Germline CDR1 reads DFQATT; CDR2 reads SNEGSKA (reference sequence). The V and J ends lost 6 bases and 2 bases respectively, with 13 bases between them. Here the CDR3 DNA reads TGCAGTGCCACTGGGACTTCACAAGAGACCCAGTACTTC. This encodes CSATGTSQETQYF.

The chain recombines TRBV6-5 with TRBJ2-7, with D unresolved. The CDR3 is 16 amino acids. V gave up 4 bases and J gave up 1 base, with 17 bases separating them. The germline V gene encodes CDR1 MNHEY and CDR2 SVGAGI. The CDR3 loop is CASSSRGRGKSYEQYF. Written as DNA, the CDR3 is TGTGCCAGCAGTTCAAGAGGCCGAGGAAAATCCTACGAGCAGTACTTC.

This clonotype appeared many times. CDR3 region: CASSQVAGGFVSYNEQFF. CDR3 sequence (DNA): TGTGCCAGCAGCCAAGTAGCGGGAGGTTTCGTGTCCTACAATGAGCAGTTCTTC. The V call is TRBV4-2, the J call TRBJ2-1; TRBD2 matches at 10 bases. The V segment lost 1 base and the J segment 1 base; nucleotides outside the gene matches: 7. The CDR3 spans 18 residues. Germline V lookup: CDR1 LGHNA, CDR2 YNFKEQ.